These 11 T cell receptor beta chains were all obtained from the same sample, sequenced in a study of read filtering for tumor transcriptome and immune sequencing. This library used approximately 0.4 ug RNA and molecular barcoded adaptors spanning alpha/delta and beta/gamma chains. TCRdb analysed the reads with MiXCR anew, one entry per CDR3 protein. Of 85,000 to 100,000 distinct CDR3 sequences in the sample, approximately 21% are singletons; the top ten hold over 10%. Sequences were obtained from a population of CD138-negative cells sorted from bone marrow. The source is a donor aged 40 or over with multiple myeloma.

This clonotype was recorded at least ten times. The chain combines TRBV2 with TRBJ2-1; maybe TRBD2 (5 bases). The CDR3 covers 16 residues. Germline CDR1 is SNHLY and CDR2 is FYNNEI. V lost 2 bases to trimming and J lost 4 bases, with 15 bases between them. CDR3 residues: CASSESRAVRYNEQFF. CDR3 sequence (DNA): TGTGCCAGCAGTGAATCGAGGGCGGTCAGATACAATGAGCAGTTCTTC.

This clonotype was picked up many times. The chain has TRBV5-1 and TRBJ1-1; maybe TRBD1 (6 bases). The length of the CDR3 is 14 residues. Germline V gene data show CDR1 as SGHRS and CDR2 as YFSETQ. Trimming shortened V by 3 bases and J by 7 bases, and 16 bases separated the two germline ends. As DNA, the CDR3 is TGCGCCAGCAGCTCCCCACAGGGCCACGATGAAGCTTTCTTT. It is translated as CASSSPQGHDEAFF.

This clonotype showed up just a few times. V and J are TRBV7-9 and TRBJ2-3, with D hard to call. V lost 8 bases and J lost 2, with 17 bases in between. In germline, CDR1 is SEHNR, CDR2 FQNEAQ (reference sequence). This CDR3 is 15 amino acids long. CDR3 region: CASLERTANTDTQYF. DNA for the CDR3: TGTGCCAGCCTAGAAAGAACAGCGAACACAGATACGCAGTATTTT.

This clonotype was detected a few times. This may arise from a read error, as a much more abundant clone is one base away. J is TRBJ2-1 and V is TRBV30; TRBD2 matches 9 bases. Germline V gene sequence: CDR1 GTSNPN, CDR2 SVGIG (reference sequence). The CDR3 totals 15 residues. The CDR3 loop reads CACSVTSGYDSEQFF. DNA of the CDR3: TGTGCCTGTAGTGTGACTAGCGGTTATGATAGTGAGCAGTTCTTC.

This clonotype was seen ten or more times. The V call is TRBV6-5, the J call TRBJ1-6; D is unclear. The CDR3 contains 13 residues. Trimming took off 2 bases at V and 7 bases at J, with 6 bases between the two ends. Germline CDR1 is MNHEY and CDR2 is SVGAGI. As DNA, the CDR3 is TGTGCCAGCAGTTACAGTGGGAATTCACCCCTCCACTTT. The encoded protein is CASSYSGNSPLHF.

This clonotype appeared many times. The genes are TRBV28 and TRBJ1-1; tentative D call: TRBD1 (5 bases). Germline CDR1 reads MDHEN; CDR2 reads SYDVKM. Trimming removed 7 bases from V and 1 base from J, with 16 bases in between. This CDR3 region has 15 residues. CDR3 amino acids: CASTYSDIKNTEAFF. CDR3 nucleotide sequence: TGTGCCAGCACCTACTCGGACATAAAGAACACTGAAGCTTTCTTT. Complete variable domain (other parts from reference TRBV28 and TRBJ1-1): DVKVTQSSRYLVKRTGEKVFLECVQDMDHENMFWYRQDPGLGLRLIYFSYDVKMKEKGDIPEGYSVSREKKERFSLILESASTNQTSMYLCASTYSDIKNTEAFFGQGTRLTVV.

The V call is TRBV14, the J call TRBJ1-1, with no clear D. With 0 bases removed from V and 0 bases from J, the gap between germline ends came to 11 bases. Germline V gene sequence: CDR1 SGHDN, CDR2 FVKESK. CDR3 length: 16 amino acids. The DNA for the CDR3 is TGTGCCAGCAGCCAAGATTATGGCAGAATGAACACTGAAGCTTTCTTT. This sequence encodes CASSQDYGRMNTEAFF.

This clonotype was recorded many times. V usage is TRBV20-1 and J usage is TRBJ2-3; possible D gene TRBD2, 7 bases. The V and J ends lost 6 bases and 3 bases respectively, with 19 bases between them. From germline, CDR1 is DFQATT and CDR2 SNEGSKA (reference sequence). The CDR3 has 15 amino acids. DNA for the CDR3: TGCAGTGCCGACAAGGGGGGGCCGGCTACAGATACGCAGTATTTT. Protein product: CSADKGGPATDTQYF.

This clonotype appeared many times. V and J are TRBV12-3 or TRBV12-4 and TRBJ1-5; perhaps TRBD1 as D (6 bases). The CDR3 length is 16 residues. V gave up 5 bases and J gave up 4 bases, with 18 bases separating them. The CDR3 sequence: CASSKRGGFGNQPQHF. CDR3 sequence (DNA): TGTGCCAGCAGTAAGCGAGGGGGATTTGGGAATCAGCCCCAGCATTTT.

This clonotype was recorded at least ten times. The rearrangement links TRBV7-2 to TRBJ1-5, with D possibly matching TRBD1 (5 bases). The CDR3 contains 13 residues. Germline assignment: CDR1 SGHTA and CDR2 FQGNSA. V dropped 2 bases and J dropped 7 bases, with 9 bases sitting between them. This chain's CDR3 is CASSLQGGQPQHF. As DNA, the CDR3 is TGTGCCAGCAGCTTACAGGGTGGCCAGCCCCAGCATTTT.

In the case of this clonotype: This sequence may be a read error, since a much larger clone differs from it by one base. CDR3 in amino acids: CSVEQRAGELFF. The CDR3 DNA sequence: TGCAGCGTTGAACAGAGGGCCGGGGAGCTGTTTTTT. This rearrangement joins TRBV29-1 to TRBJ2-2; a weak D match, TRBD2 (5 bases). V was shortened by 2 bases and J by 6 bases, with 7 bases between the two germline ends. Germline CDR1 and CDR2: SQVTM and ANQGSEA. This CDR3 contains 12 residues.